This TCR beta chain was found in a study of tissue T cells after allogeneic stem cell transplantation. Study-wide results and caveats: Tissue-detected TCR repertoire was only partly captured by blood and spleen T cells. Shared clones across patients were few; motif clustering revealed tissue-specific shared signatures. Sampling depth was limited, and the cohort was small and clinically varied.

Comments on this clone: Antigen specificity is unknown. Any gene name here is a mouse gene name. The CDR3 end falls 1 residue outside the read, so it is completed with the germline J gene.

V gave up 5 bases and J gave up 6 bases; unmatched junction bases: 7. Germline values: CDR1 MSHET, CDR2 SYDVDS. The CDR3 is 14 residues long. The table came from immunoSEQ multiplex PCR; TCRdb's copy has only in-frame clones and leaves some out. Of about 21,000 clones listed, 72% are singletons. The chain joins TRBV29 to TRBJ1-2, with 9 bases identical to TRBD1. This TCR derives from a female BALB/c mouse in good health. The MHC haplotype of the strain is H2-d. The material sequenced was spleen. Incomplete CDR3 DNA: TGTGCTAGCAGTCCGGACAGGGGAGGAACCGACTACACC. Protein sequence: CASSPDRGGTDYT. The full CDR3 is CASSPDRGGTDYTF.